The 25 T cell receptor beta chains reported below all come from one sample, sequenced in a study of T cells in Graves' hyperthyroidism and ophthalmopathy. Regions amplified from RNA transcripts were the TCR beta CDR3 regions. Using the HTBI primer set, a first-round RT-PCR was run on the TCR CDR3. TCRdb re-derived calls from the multiplex PCR reads in MiXCR, one entry per CDR3 protein. Of more than 500,000 distinct CDR3 sequences listed, roughly 14% were seen once; the top ten hold about 4%. The sample comprised blood. The receptors stem from a middle-aged woman with Graves' ophthalmopathy.

In this sample, this clonotype turned up many times. This rearrangement joins TRBV20-1 to TRBJ1-5; possibly TRBD1 for D (6 bases). From germline, CDR1 is DFQATT and CDR2 SNEGSKA (reference sequence). The CDR3 extends over 13 amino acids. Trimming shortened V by 7 bases and J by 5 bases, and 15 bases separated the two germline ends. In nucleotides, the CDR3 is TGCAGTGGGAACACAGGGCCACATCAGCCCCAGCATTTT. It is translated as CSGNTGPHQPQHF.

The chain couples TRBV30 to TRBJ2-7, with D hard to call. The CDR3 totals 13 residues. V lost 2 bases, J lost 2 bases, and 10 bases lay in between. Germline CDR1 reads GTSNPN; CDR2 reads SVGIG (reference sequence). The CDR3 sequence is CAWSLGLTYEQYF. For the CDR3, the DNA is TGTGCCTGGAGTTTAGGATTAACCTACGAGCAGTACTTC.

The table lists this clonotype with many counts. This chain joins TRBV7-9 and TRBJ2-7; perhaps D is TRBD1 or TRBD2 (5 bases each). Germline V CDR1 and CDR2: SEHNR, FQNEAQ (reference sequence). The CDR3 consists of 15 residues. Trimming shortened V by 5 bases and J by 6 bases, and 20 bases separated the two germline ends. The CDR3 protein is CASSRPEEGYTEQYF. CDR3 bases: TGTGCCAGCAGCCGTCCGGAAGAGGGGTACACCGAGCAGTACTTC.

This clonotype was picked up many times. CDR3 DNA: TGTGCCAGCAGTTACTCGAAAGATCAGCCCCAGCATTTT. It yields the protein CASSYSKDQPQHF. This chain connects TRBV6-5 to TRBJ1-5, with D uncertain. CDR3 length equals 13 residues. The V and J ends lost 0 bases and 5 bases respectively, with 5 bases between them. The V gene's germline CDR1 is MNHEY and CDR2 SVGAGI.

In this sample, this clonotype turned up many times. V and J are TRBV30 and TRBJ2-5; D not certain. The germline V gene has CDR1 GTSNPN and CDR2 SVGIG (reference sequence). Between the trimmed V and J ends, which lost 2 bases and 4 bases, there was a span of 14 bases. The CDR3 covers 14 residues. In DNA form, the CDR3 reads TGTGCCTGGAGTATTGGTCTTTCGGGAGAGACCCAGTACTTC. Its translation is CAWSIGLSGETQYF.

This clonotype was observed at least ten times. The chain recombines TRBV6-2 or TRBV6-3 with TRBJ1-1, with D perhaps TRBD1 (6 bases). Germline assignment: CDR1 MNHEY and CDR2 SVGEGT. The CDR3 has 15 residues. V lost 2 bases to trimming and J lost 5 bases, with 15 bases between them. The CDR3 nucleotides are TGTGCCAGCAGTTACCGGGGGGCCCGGGGTACTGAAGCTTTCTTT. This sequence encodes CASSYRGARGTEAFF.

The rearrangement joins TRBV7-6 to TRBJ1-2; 12 nucleotides align to TRBD1. The CDR3 extends over 17 amino acids. Per the germline V gene, CDR1 is SGHVS and CDR2 is FNYEAQ. V trimming: 5 bases; J trimming: 4 bases; junction bases outside the gene matches: 11. The CDR3: CASSNRDRGPHAYGYTF. The CDR3 region has the DNA TGTGCCAGCAGCAATAGGGACAGGGGGCCCCATGCCTATGGCTACACCTTC.

This chain links TRBV10-3 with TRBJ1-2; TRBD1 is a possible D gene (5 bases). The CDR3 consists of 12 residues. Germline CDR1 is ENHRY and CDR2 is SYGVKD. Trimming took off 5 bases at V and 4 bases at J, with 8 bases between the two ends. The CDR3 DNA reads TGTGCCATCAGTTCTGGGGCCTATGGCTACACCTTC. This translates into CAISSGAYGYTF.

The chain combines TRBV18 with TRBJ1-1; TRBD1 matches at 9 bases. The CDR3 is 17 residues long. Losses at the gene ends were 2 bases for V and 0 bases for J; bases not matched to a gene: 7. Germline assignment: CDR1 KGHSH and CDR2 LQKENI. The CDR3 nucleotides are TGTGCCAGCTCACCAATGCAGGGACAGGGCATGAACACTGAAGCTTTCTTT. Its protein product is CASSPMQGQGMNTEAFF.

This clonotype was seen many times. The chain has TRBV5-1 and TRBJ1-5, with a possible D match to TRBD1 (6 bases). The CDR3 length is 14 residues. The germline V gene has CDR1 SGHRS and CDR2 YFSETQ. Trimming stripped 6 bases from V and 1 base from J, with 11 bases between. In DNA, the CDR3 is TGCGCCAGCACCGTGGACAGCAGCAATCAGCCCCAGCATTTT. Protein product: CASTVDSSNQPQHF.

This clonotype showed up many times. V usage is TRBV29-1 and J usage is TRBJ2-7; no definite D call. The CDR3 covers 15 residues. Germline loops: CDR1 SQVTM, CDR2 ANQGSEA. Trimming took off 4 bases at V and 1 base at J, with 17 bases between the two ends. This chain's CDR3 is CSVVGWGLGSYEQYF. The CDR3 nucleotides read TGCAGCGTTGTGGGGTGGGGTTTGGGATCCTACGAGCAGTACTTC.

This clonotype was counted ten times or more. The J gene is TRBJ1-3, the V gene TRBV6-1; D gene unclear. The CDR3 loop spans 15 amino acids. V gave up 10 bases and J gave up 0 bases, with 16 bases separating them. The germline gives CDR1 MNHNS, CDR2 SASEGT. CDR3 sequence reads: CATLPPPFSGNTIYF. CDR3 bases: TGTGCCACCTTACCGCCGCCTTTCTCTGGAAACACCATATATTTT.

This clonotype has just a few counts. No conserved phenylalanine or tryptophan is present at the end of the CDR3, so a read error is the likely explanation. This chain links TRBV30 with TRBJ1-2, with a tentative D call TRBD1 (5 bases). Germline CDR1 and CDR2: GTSNPN and SVGIG (reference sequence). This CDR3 is 13 amino acids long. The V end lost 3 bases, the J end lost 8 bases, and 16 bases lay between the germline ends. The DNA for the CDR3 is TGTGCCTGGAGATTTGTCAGGGAAGGAGGCTACACCCTC. Translating it yields CAWRFVREGGYTL.

This clonotype was found many times. This chain connects TRBV30 to TRBJ2-6; perhaps TRBD1 as D (6 bases). Trimming cost V 1 base and J 4 bases, with 8 bases left between them. Germline V gene lookup returns CDR1 GTSNPN and CDR2 SVGIG (reference sequence). The CDR3 runs 14 residues. The CDR3 loop is CAWSAGAGANVLTF. DNA for the CDR3: TGTGCCTGGAGTGCAGGGGCCGGGGCCAACGTCCTGACTTTC.

The J gene is TRBJ1-2, the V gene TRBV6-5; unclear D gene. This CDR3 has 13 residues. CDR1 is MNHEY and CDR2 is SVGAGI in the germline V gene. V was clipped by 5 bases and J by 5 bases, with 12 bases between them. Here the CDR3 DNA reads TGTGCCAGCAGTCACCGTAGTCAGTATGGCTACACCTTC. It specifies CASSHRSQYGYTF.

This clonotype showed up many times. The chain employs TRBV15 and TRBJ1-1; a possible D gene is TRBD1 (6 bases). Trimming took off 3 bases at V and 8 bases at J, with 10 bases between the two ends. CDR3 length: 12 residues. Germline V lookup: CDR1 LNHNV, CDR2 YYDKDF (reference sequence). The CDR3 nucleotides read TGTGCCACCAGCAGCTTTGGGACAGAAGCTTTCTTT. Translation gives CATSSFGTEAFF.

The gene calls are TRBV19 and TRBJ1-1; a weak D match, TRBD1 (6 bases). The CDR3 sequence is 14 residues long. Looked up from germline, CDR1 is LNHDA and CDR2 is SQIVND (reference sequence). Trimming shortened V by 5 bases and J by 6 bases, and 16 bases separated the two germline ends. CDR3 nucleotide sequence: TGTGCCAGTAGTGCACAGGGATCGAGCCCTGAAGCTTTCTTT. Its protein product is CASSAQGSSPEAFF. The full variable domain, in which reference TRBV19 and TRBJ1-1 provide the parts outside the CDR3, is DGGITQSPKYLFRKEGQNVTLSCEQNLNHDAMYWYRQDPGQGLRLIYYSQIVNDFQKGDIAEGYSVSREKKESFPLTVTSAQKNPTAFYLCASSAQGSSPEAFFGQGTRLTVV.

This clonotype was recorded at least ten times. The chain links TRBV5-1 to TRBJ2-7, with TRBD2 identical over 8 bases. The CDR3 extends over 16 amino acids. CDR1 and CDR2 (germline): SGHRS, YFSETQ. V was pared by 0 bases and J by 5 bases, with 10 bases of the junction left unmatched. CDR3 in DNA: TGCGCCAGCAGCTTGGCCTACAGCGGGAGAAGCCACGAGCAGTACTTC. It codes for CASSLAYSGRSHEQYF.

The table lists this clonotype with many counts. Mismatch with germline at one junction end may stem from a read error. This sequence joins TRBV7-7 and TRBJ2-5, with 9 bases matching TRBD1. The length of the CDR3 is 15 residues. From germline, CDR1 is SSHAT and CDR2 FNYEAQ (reference sequence). CDR3 sequence reads: CASSPNRGPEETQYF. DNA of the CDR3: TGTGCTAGCAGCCCCAACAGGGGGCCTGAAGAGACCCAGTACTTC. Full variable domain (remainder filled in from reference TRBV7-7 and TRBJ2-5): GAGVSQSPRYKVTKRGQDVTLRCDPISSHATLYWYQQALGQGPEFLTYFNYEAQPDKSGLPSDRFSAERPEGSISTLTIQRTEQRDSAMYRCASSPNRGPEETQYFGPGTRLLVL.

The chain joins TRBV6-5 to TRBJ1-5, with unresolved D. The V end lost 7 bases, the J end lost 4 bases, and 11 bases lay between the germline ends. Germline CDR1 MNHEY, CDR2 SVGAGI. This CDR3 contains 13 residues. CDR3 in DNA: TGTGCCAGCATTAATACGGGTAATCAGCCCCAGCATTTT. This sequence encodes CASINTGNQPQHF.

This clonotype was recorded many times. The rearrangement links TRBV6-2 or TRBV6-3 to TRBJ2-4; D not certain. Germline CDR1 is MNHEY and CDR2 is SVGEGT. This CDR3 spans 14 amino acids. The V end was cut by 2 bases, the J end by 6 bases, with 11 bases between. CDR3 residues: CASSYSPYINIQYF. The CDR3 DNA reads TGTGCCAGCAGTTACAGTCCCTATATAAACATTCAGTACTTC.

This clonotype occurred a few times. The chain employs TRBV3-1 and TRBJ1-1, with TRBD1 identical over 10 bases. V was clipped by 4 bases and J by 6 bases; unmatched bases: 5. Germline-derived CDR1 and CDR2 are LGHDT and YNNKEL (reference sequence). The CDR3 spans 14 residues. Written as DNA, the CDR3 is TGTGCCAGCAGCCCAACCGGACAGGGGGCTGAAGCTTTCTTT. As protein: CASSPTGQGAEAFF. The whole variable domain, filled in from reference TRBV3-1 and TRBJ1-1, reads DTAVSQTPKYLVTQMGNDKSIKCEQNLGHDTMYWYKQDSKKFLKIMFSYNNKELIINETVPNRFSPKSPDKAHLNLHINSLELGDSAVYFCASSPTGQGAEAFFGQGTRLTVV.

There are many counts of this clonotype. DNA for the CDR3: TGTGCCAGTACGCTCGCAACAGGGGGCGACTATGGCTACACCTTC. Residues: CASTLATGGDYGYTF. The chain recombines TRBV19 with TRBJ1-2; TRBD1 agrees at 9 bases. CDR3 length equals 15 residues. Looked up from germline, CDR1 is LNHDA and CDR2 is SQIVND (reference sequence). J lost 3 bases, V lost 7 bases, and 9 bases had no gene match.

This clonotype occurred many times. The J gene is TRBJ1-5, the V gene TRBV12-3 or TRBV12-4; TRBD1 agrees at 10 bases. V dropped 6 bases and J dropped 5; count of bases not matched to a gene: 4. The CDR3 sequence is 14 residues long. The chain's CDR3 is CASSKTGGDQPQHF. The DNA for the CDR3 is TGTGCCAGCAGCAAGACAGGGGGCGATCAGCCCCAGCATTTT.

This clonotype was observed many times. The chain is built from TRBV20-1 and TRBJ2-3; perhaps TRBD2 as D (6 bases). V shed 2 bases and J shed 3 bases, with 15 bases lying between them. The CDR3 length is 15 residues. Per germline, CDR1 DFQATT and CDR2 SNEGSKA (reference sequence). Written as DNA, the CDR3 is TGCAGTGCTAGACTTACTAGCCCCAGAACAGATACGCAGTATTTT. This encodes CSARLTSPRTDTQYF.